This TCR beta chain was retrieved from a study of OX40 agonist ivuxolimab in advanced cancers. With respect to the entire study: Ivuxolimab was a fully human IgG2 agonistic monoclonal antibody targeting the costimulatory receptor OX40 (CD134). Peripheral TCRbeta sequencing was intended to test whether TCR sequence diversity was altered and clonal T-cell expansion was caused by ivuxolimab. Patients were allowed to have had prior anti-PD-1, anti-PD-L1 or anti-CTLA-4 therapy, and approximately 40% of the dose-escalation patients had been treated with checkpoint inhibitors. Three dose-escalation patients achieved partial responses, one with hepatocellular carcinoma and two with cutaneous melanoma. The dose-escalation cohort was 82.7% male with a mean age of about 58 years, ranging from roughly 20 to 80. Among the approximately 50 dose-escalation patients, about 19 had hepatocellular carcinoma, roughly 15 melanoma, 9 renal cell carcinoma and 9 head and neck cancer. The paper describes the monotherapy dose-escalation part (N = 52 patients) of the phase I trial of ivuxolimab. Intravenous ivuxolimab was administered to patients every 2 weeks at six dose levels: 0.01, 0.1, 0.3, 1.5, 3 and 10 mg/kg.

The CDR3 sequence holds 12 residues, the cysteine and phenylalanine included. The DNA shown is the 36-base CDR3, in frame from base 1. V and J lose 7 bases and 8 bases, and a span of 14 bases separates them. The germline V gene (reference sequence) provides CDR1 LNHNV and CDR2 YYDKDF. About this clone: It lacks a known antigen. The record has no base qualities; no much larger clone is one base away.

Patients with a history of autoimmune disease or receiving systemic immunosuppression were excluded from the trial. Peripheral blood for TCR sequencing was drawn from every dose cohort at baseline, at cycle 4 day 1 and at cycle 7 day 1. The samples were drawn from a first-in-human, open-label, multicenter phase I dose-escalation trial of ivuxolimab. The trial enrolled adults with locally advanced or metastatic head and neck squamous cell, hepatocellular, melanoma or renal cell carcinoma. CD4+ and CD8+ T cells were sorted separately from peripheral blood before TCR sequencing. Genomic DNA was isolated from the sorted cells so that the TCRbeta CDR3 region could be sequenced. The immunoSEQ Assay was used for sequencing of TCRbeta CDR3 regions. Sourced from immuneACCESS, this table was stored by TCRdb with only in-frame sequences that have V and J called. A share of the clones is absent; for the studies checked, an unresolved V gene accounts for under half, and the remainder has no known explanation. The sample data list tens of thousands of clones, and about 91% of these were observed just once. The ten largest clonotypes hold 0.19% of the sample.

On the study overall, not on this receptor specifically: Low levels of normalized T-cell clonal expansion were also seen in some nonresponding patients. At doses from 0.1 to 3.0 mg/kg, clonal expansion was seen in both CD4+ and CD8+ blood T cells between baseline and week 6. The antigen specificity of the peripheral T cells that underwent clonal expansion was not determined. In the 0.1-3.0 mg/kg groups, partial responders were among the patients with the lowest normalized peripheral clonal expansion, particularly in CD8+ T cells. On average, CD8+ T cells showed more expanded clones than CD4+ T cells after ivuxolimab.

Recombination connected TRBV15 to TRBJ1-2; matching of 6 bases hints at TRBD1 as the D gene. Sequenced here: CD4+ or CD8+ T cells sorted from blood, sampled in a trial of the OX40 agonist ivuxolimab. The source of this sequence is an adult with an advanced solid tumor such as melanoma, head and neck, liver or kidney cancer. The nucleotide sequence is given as TGTGCCACCACTACAGGGCTGGGCGGCTACACCTTC. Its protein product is CATTTGLGGYTF.